This T cell receptor (beta chain) was identified during a study of OX40 agonist ivuxolimab in advanced cancers. Describing the broader study: The costimulatory receptor OX40 (CD134) was targeted by ivuxolimab, a fully human IgG2 agonistic monoclonal antibody. Intravenous ivuxolimab was administered to patients every 2 weeks at six dose levels: 0.01, 0.1, 0.3, 1.5, 3 and 10 mg/kg. Of the roughly 50 dose-escalation patients, hepatocellular carcinoma was present in 19, melanoma in around 15, renal cell carcinoma in 9 and head and neck cancer in 9. A male proportion of approximately 83% and a mean age of about 60 years, ranging from 23 to 79, were recorded for the dose-escalation cohort. Patients were allowed to have had prior anti-PD-1, anti-PD-L1 or anti-CTLA-4 therapy, and 30% to 40% of the dose-escalation patients had previously received checkpoint inhibitors. Partial responses occurred in three dose-escalation patients: two with cutaneous melanoma and one with hepatocellular carcinoma. Peripheral TCRbeta sequencing was intended to test whether TCR sequence diversity was altered and clonal T-cell expansion was caused by ivuxolimab. The paper covers the monotherapy dose-escalation part of the phase I ivuxolimab trial, which included N ≈ 57 patients. The paper as a whole reports these results and caveats: In partial responders in the 0.1-3.0 mg/kg groups, normalized peripheral clonal expansion was found to be among the lowest, especially among CD8+ T cells. Low levels of normalized T-cell clonal expansion were also seen in some nonresponding patients. After ivuxolimab, expanded clones were on average more numerous among CD8+ T cells than among CD4+ T cells. At doses from 0.1 to 3.0 mg/kg, clonal expansion was seen in both CD4+ and CD8+ blood T cells between baseline and week 6. The antigen specificity of the peripheral T cells that underwent clonal expansion was not determined.

To sequence the TCRbeta CDR3 region, genomic DNA was isolated from the sorted cells. TCRbeta CDR3 regions were sequenced using the immunoSEQ Assay. As stored in TCRdb, this immuneACCESS dataset retains in-frame rearrangements with V and J assigned. A fraction of the clones does not appear; measured against another copy, unresolved V genes explain less than half of the discrepancy, and the remainder lacks a known reason. The sample includes fewer than 8,000 clones, with roughly nine tenths observed a single time. The ten largest account for roughly 30% of the sample. This clone was seen only a few times. Its antigen remains unidentified. No per-base quality is available; no much larger clone lies one base away. Patients with autoimmune disease history or receiving systemic immunosuppression were excluded from the trial. Peripheral blood for TCR sequencing was collected from all dose cohorts at baseline, on cycle 4 day 1, and on cycle 7 day 1. Samples were obtained from an open-label, multicenter, first-in-human phase I dose-escalation trial of ivuxolimab. The trial enrolled adults with locally advanced or metastatic head and neck squamous cell, hepatocellular, melanoma or renal cell carcinoma. Before TCR sequencing, CD4+ and CD8+ T cells were separately sorted from peripheral blood.

From cysteine to phenylalanine, the CDR3 is 13 amino acids long. Only the CDR3 part of the read is kept: 39 bases, read in frame from the first base. The germline V gene encodes CDR1 MRHNA and CDR2 SNTAGT. The trim is 3 bases for V and 8 bases for J, with a gap of 13 bases between the germline ends. The clonotype comes from an adult with an advanced solid tumor such as melanoma, head and neck, liver or kidney cancer. The rearrangement combines TRBV6-4 with TRBJ1-2, with TRBD1 as a weak D call on 5 bases. The sample consisted of CD4+ or CD8+ T cells sorted from blood, taken in a trial of the OX40 agonist ivuxolimab. In nucleotide form, the sequence is TGTGCCAGCAGTGAGGTCGCGGGGGACGGCTACACCTTC. Translated, it gives CASSEVAGDGYTF.